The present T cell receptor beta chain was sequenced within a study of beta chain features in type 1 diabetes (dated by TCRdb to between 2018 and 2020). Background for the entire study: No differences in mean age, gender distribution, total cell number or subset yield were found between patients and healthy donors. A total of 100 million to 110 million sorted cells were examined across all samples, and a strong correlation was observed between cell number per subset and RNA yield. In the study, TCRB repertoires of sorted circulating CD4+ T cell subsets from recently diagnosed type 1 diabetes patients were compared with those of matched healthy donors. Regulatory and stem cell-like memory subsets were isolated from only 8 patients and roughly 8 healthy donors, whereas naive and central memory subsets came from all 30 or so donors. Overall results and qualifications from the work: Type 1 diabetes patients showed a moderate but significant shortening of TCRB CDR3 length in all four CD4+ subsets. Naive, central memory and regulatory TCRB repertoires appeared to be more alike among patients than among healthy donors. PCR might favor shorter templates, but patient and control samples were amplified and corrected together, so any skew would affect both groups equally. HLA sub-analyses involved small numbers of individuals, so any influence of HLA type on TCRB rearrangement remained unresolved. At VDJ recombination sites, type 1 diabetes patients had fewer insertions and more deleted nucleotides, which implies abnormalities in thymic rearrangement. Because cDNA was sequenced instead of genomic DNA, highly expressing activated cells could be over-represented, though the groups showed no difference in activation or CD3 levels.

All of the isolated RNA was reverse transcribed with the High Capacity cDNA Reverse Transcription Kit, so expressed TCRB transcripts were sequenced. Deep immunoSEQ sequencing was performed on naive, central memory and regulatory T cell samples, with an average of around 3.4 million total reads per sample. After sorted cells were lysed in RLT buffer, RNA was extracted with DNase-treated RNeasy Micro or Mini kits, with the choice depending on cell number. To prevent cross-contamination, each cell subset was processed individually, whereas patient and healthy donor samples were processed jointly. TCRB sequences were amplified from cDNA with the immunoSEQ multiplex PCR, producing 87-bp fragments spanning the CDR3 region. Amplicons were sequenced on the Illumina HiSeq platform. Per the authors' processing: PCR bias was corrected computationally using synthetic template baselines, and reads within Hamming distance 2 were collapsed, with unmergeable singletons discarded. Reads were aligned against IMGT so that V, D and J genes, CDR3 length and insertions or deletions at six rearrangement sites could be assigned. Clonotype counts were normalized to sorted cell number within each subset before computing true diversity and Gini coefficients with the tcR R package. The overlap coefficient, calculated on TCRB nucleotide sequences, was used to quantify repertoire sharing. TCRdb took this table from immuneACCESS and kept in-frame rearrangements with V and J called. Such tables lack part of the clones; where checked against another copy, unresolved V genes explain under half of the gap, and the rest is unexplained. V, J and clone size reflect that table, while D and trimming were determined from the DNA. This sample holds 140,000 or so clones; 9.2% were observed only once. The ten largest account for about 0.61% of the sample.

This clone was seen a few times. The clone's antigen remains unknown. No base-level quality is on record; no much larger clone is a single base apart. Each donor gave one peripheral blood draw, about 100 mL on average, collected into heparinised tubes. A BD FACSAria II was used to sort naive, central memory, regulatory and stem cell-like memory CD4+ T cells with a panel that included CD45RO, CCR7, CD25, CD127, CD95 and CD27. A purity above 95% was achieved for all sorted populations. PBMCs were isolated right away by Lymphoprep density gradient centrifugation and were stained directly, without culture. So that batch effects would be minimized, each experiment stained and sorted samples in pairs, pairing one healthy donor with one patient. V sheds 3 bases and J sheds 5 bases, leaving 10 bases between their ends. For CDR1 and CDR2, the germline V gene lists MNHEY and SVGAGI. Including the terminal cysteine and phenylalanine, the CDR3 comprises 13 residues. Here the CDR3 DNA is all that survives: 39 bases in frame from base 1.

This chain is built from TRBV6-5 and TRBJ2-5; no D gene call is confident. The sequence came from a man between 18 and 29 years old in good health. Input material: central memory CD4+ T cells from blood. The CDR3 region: CASSYSRLETQYF. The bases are TGTGCCAGCAGTTATTCGAGGCTGGAGACCCAGTACTTC.